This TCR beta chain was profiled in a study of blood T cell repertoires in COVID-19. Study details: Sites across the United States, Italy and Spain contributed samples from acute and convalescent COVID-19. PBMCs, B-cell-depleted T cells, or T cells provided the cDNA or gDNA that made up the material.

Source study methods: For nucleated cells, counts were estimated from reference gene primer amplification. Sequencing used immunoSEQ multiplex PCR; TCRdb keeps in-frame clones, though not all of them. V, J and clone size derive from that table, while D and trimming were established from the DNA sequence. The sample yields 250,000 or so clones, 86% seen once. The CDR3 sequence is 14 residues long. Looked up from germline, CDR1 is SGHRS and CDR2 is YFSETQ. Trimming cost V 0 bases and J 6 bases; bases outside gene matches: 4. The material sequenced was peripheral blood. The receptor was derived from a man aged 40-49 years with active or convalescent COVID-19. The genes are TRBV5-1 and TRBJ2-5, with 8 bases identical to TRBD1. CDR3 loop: CASSLGTGIQTQYF. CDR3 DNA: TGCGCCAGCAGCTTGGGGACAGGGATCCAGACCCAGTACTTC.